These T cell receptor beta chains were read from a single sample in a study of blood T cell repertoires in COVID-19. The table came from immunoSEQ multiplex PCR; TCRdb's copy has only in-frame clones and leaves some out. Of around 260,000 clones in the sample, approximately 85% are singletons; the top ten hold about 4.3%. Source material: PBMCs or T cells enriched from blood (not recorded which). The receptors come from a young woman who had recovered from COVID-19. Each CDR3 is given with its conserved first and last residue. A D gene is named only where the DNA matches it firmly. Size values are once, few and many counts, or a class for expanded clones, and some rows have none.

clone size,D gene,CDR3 length,V gene,J gene,CDR3 protein,CDR3 DNA
few,TRBD1,15,TRBV6-6,TRBJ2-2,CASSFPDRGEEELFF,TGTGCCAGCAGTTTCCCGGACAGGGGCGAGGAGGAGCTGTTTTTT
-,-,13,TRBV30,TRBJ1-5,CAWRSNRDQPQHF,TGTGCCTGGAGAAGTAACAGGGACCAGCCCCAGCATTTT
-,-,15,TRBV21-1,TRBJ1-2,CASGDRGLSLYGYTF,TGTGCCAGCGGGGACAGGGGGTTATCTCTCTATGGCTACACCTTC
-,-,13,TRBV11-3,TRBJ2-1,CASSLNQNNEQFF,TGTGCCAGCAGCTTAAATCAGAACAATGAGCAGTTCTTC
-,-,14,TRBV11-2,TRBJ1-2,CASSHPGQFYGYTF,TGTGCCAGCAGCCACCCAGGACAGTTCTATGGCTACACCTTC
-,-,14,TRBV28,TRBJ2-7,CASSLPGQTYEQYF,TGTGCCAGCAGTTTACCGGGACAAACCTACGAGCAGTACTTC
-,-,17,TRBV6-2/TRBV6-3,TRBJ2-6,CASSSGDSGSGANVLTF,TGTGCCAGCAGTTCCGGGGACTCGGGCTCTGGGGCCAACGTCCTGACTTTC
-,-,13,TRBV27,TRBJ2-7,CASSLQGTYEQYF,TGTGCCAGCAGTTTACAGGGAACCTACGAGCAGTACTTC
-,-,16,TRBV28,TRBJ1-1,CASSLRPIGGAAEAFF,TGTGCCAGCAGTTTAAGGCCTATCGGTGGTGCGGCTGAAGCTTTCTTT
-,-,13,TRBV30,TRBJ2-1,CAWSVRAGNEQFF,TGTGCCTGGAGTGTACGGGCAGGGAATGAGCAGTTCTTC
-,TRBD2,15,TRBV9,TRBJ2-7,CASSKSGVPVDEQYF,TGTGCCAGCAGTAAGAGCGGGGTCCCCGTGGACGAGCAGTACTTC
-,-,13,TRBV12-3/TRBV12-4,TRBJ2-3,CASAREGVDTQYF,TGTGCCAGCGCCCGAGAGGGGGTGGATACGCAGTATTTT
-,TRBD1,15,TRBV7-9,TRBJ1-2,CASSSLRDRGFGYTF,TGTGCCAGCAGCTCGCTCCGGGACAGGGGTTTCGGCTACACCTTC
-,-,14,TRBV11-3,TRBJ2-2,CASRTSPNTGELFF,TGTGCCAGCAGGACTTCTCCGAACACCGGGGAGCTGTTTTTT
-,TRBD1,13,TRBV3-1/TRBV3-2,TRBJ1-2,CASRDKGAWGYTF,TGTGCCAGCAGGGATAAGGGGGCTTGGGGCTACACCTTC
once,TRBD1,18,TRBV5-6,TRBJ1-2,CASSLEVSGGDPNYGYTF,TGTGCCAGCAGCTTGGAGGTTTCAGGGGGCGATCCTAACTATGGCTACACCTTC
-,TRBD2,15,TRBV5-6,TRBJ2-7,CASSLVPAGMGEQYF,TGTGCCAGCAGCTTGGTTCCAGCGGGGATGGGCGAGCAGTACTTC
-,-,11,TRBV7-2,TRBJ2-7,CASREGYEQYF,TGTGCCAGCAGGGAGGGGTACGAGCAGTACTTC
-,TRBD1,16,TRBV5-1,TRBJ1-3,CASSLEGTGSGNTIYF,TGCGCCAGCAGCTTGGAAGGGACAGGTTCTGGAAACACCATATATTTT
-,-,14,TRBV19,TRBJ1-5,CASSQDRTNQPQHF,TGTGCCAGTAGCCAGGACAGAACCAATCAGCCCCAGCATTTT
-,TRBD1,14,TRBV18,TRBJ1-6,CASSPAGGDSPLHF,TGTGCCAGCTCTCCCGCAGGGGGCGATTCACCCCTCCACTTT
-,-,14,TRBV7-8,TRBJ2-7,CASSSPRIKYEQYF,TGTGCCAGCAGCTCCCCCAGAATAAAGTACGAGCAGTACTTC
-,TRBD2,18,TRBV9,TRBJ2-3,CASSVVAGSGRRTDTQYF,TGTGCCAGCAGCGTAGTAGCGGGGAGCGGGAGGAGGACAGATACGCAGTATTTT